This T cell receptor (beta chain) was recorded in a study of vaccination and CD4 T cells after COVID-19. Points on this clonotype: Its antigen is undetermined.

Treatment denoted: roughly 10-day PBMC culture with coronavirus spike peptide pools or control peptides (ViraFEST assay). CD4+ T cells that came from the unexposed donor were collected before the COVID-19 pandemic (2011-2018). The Oncomine TCR Beta short-read assay sequenced DNA from cultured CD4+ T cells. Genomic DNA was taken out of cultured CD4+ T cells by extraction. TCRdb recomputed calls from the PCR reads with MiXCR, one row per CDR3 protein. Among several thousand distinct CDR3 sequences, approximately 39% were seen once, and the ten largest hold 40% to 45%. The sequenced sample was CD4+ T cells from blood, cultured in vitro. The sequence was obtained from a human donor in good health.

Here the CDR3 reads CASSLKPRTGRESYNEQFF. The CDR3 DNA follows: TGTGCCAGCAGCTTAAAACCCCGGACAGGGAGGGAGTCCTACAATGAGCAGTTCTTC. V and J are TRBV7-3 and TRBJ2-1; tentatively, D is TRBD1 (8 bases). CDR1 is SGHTA, CDR2 FQGTGA, per germline. V was trimmed by 1 base and J by 1 base, leaving 20 bases between them. This CDR3 is 19 amino acids long.